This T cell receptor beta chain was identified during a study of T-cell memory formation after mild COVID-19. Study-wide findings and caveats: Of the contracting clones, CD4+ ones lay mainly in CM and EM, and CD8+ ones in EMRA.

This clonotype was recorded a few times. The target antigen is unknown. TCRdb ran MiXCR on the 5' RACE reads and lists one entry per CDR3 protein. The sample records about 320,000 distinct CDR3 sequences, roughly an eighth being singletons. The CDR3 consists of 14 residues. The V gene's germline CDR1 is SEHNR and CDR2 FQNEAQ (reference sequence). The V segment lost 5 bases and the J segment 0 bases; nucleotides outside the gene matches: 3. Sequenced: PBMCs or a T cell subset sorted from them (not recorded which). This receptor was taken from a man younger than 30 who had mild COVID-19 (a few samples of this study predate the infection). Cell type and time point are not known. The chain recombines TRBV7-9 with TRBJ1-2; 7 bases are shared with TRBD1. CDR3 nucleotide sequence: TGTGCCAGCAGCCAGACAGGGTCTAACTATGGCTACACCTTC. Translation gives CASSQTGSNYGYTF.